This TCR beta chain was observed in a study of blood T cell repertoires in COVID-19. The wider study: Sites across the United States, Italy and Spain contributed samples from acute and convalescent COVID-19. Nucleic acid was either cDNA or gDNA, and it came from T cells, B-cell-depleted T cells, or PBMCs.

In the source study's methods: Reference gene primer amplification gave nucleated cell count estimates. TCRdb's copy holds only in-frame clones and misses some; the assay was immunoSEQ multiplex PCR. The V and J calls and clone size were taken over from that table, and D and trimming were inferred from the DNA. The profile shows some 87,000 clones, 65% to 85% of them singletons. This clonotype was sampled from a man older than 75 with active or convalescent COVID-19. Source material: peripheral blood.

CDR3: CASSGLGHLSGNTIYF. CDR3 sequence (DNA): TGTGCCAGCAGCGGATTGGGACACCTCTCTGGAAACACCATATATTTT. The V call is TRBV2, the J call TRBJ1-3; possible D gene TRBD1, 6 bases. Per germline, CDR1 SNHLY and CDR2 FYNNEI. Trimming removed 6 bases at V and 0 bases at J, with 15 bases between. This CDR3 is 16 amino acids long.